One and the same sample provided the 28 T cell receptor beta chains below, sequenced in a study of T-cell memory formation after mild COVID-19. TCRdb processed the 5' RACE reads anew with MiXCR; each CDR3 protein has one entry. The table has a few hundred thousand distinct CDR3 sequences, 20% to 25% seen once; the top ten hold 21%. Sample: PBMCs or a T cell subset sorted from them (not recorded which). The source of these receptors is a man aged 18-30 years who had mild COVID-19 (a few samples of this study predate the infection). Cell type and time point are not known.

In its sample, this clonotype was seen a few times. This chain joins TRBV5-1 and TRBJ2-7; TRBD1 matches 9 bases. Unmatched junction bases numbered 14, after V lost 4 bases and J lost 9 bases. Germline values: CDR1 SGHRS, CDR2 YFSETQ. The length of the CDR3 is 15 residues. This CDR3 reads CASSPRTGERVRQYV. In nucleotides, the CDR3 is TGCGCCAGCAGCCCCCGGACAGGGGAGCGGGTTCGGCAGTACGTC.

This clonotype showed up many times. The V and J genes are TRBV29-1 and TRBJ2-7; 9 nucleotides line up with TRBD1. CDR3 length: 12 residues. Germline V gene data show CDR1 as SQVTM and CDR2 as ANQGSEA. V trimming: 6 bases; J trimming: 3 bases; junction bases outside the gene matches: 3. In nucleotides, the CDR3 is TGCAGCGTAAAGGGACAGGGCTACGAGCAGTACTTC. It encodes CSVKGQGYEQYF.

The genes are TRBV2 and TRBJ2-1; 8 bases fit TRBD2. Looked up from germline, CDR1 is SNHLY and CDR2 is FYNNEI. V trimming: 6 bases; J trimming: 4 bases; junction bases outside the gene matches: 8. CDR3 length: 15 residues. The CDR3, as DNA: TGTGCCAGCAGCGTCTCCACGGGGGGGTACAATGAGCAGTTCTTC. Its protein is CASSVSTGGYNEQFF.

The chain combines TRBV7-2 with TRBJ2-7, with a weak D call TRBD1 (5 bases). Germline V gives CDR1 SGHTA, CDR2 FQGNSA. Trimming left V 4 bases short and J 0 bases short, with 13 bases between. The CDR3 consists of 15 residues. The CDR3 DNA sequence: TGTGCCAGCAGCTACTCGACAGCCAGCTCCTACGAGCAGTACTTC. The encoded protein is CASSYSTASSYEQYF.

The V and J genes are TRBV20-1 and TRBJ2-3; TRBD2 might be the D (5 bases). Germline CDR1 DFQATT, CDR2 SNEGSKA (reference sequence). This CDR3 is built from 14 residues. The ends were cut back, 0 bases at V and 2 bases at J, with 9 bases in the middle. The CDR3 DNA reads as TGCAGTGCTAGAGACCGGACTGCCACAGATACGCAGTATTTT. This translates into CSARDRTATDTQYF.

This clonotype has more than one count but fewer than ten. V usage is TRBV7-2 and J usage is TRBJ2-3, with D possibly called TRBD1 or TRBD2 (6 bases each). Germline CDR1 and CDR2: SGHTA and FQGNSA. The CDR3 contains 17 residues. Between the trimmed V and J ends, which lost 0 bases and 0 bases, there was a span of 13 bases. This CDR3 is CASSLAPRGRSTDTQYF. The CDR3 nucleotides read TGTGCCAGCAGCTTAGCCCCACGGGGGCGAAGCACAGATACGCAGTATTTT.

This sequence joins TRBV5-1 and TRBJ2-1; 10 nucleotides agree with TRBD2. The CDR3 runs 17 residues. The J segment lost 1 base and the V segment lost 2 bases, leaving 6 bases of the junction unmatched. Germline V gene lookup returns CDR1 SGHRS and CDR2 YFSETQ. The chain's CDR3 is CASSLPSGGESYNEQFF. The CDR3 DNA sequence: TGCGCCAGCAGCTTACCCAGCGGGGGGGAATCCTACAATGAGCAGTTCTTC.

CDR3 sequence (DNA): TGCGCCAGCAGCCAGGGGGAGGTGGAGCGGGGCAATGAGCAGTTCTTC. It codes for CASSQGEVERGNEQFF. The chain uses TRBV4-1 and TRBJ2-1; 7 nucleotides match TRBD2. Trimming took 3 bases from V and 6 from J; bases not matched to a gene: 11. Germline CDR1 MGHRA, CDR2 YSYEKL. This CDR3 is built from 16 residues.

The chain has TRBV13 and TRBJ1-4; TRBD1 might be the D (5 bases). Germline loops: CDR1 PRHDT, CDR2 FYEKMQ (reference sequence). The CDR3 has 15 residues. V lost 3 bases and J 10 bases, leaving 18 bases between the germline ends. CDR3 protein: CASSFGPTRGGKLFF. In DNA, the CDR3 is TGTGCCAGCAGCTTCGGGCCCACCCGCGGGGGAAAACTGTTTTTT.

This clonotype has more than one count but fewer than ten. The chain has TRBV7-3 and TRBJ2-3, with D possibly TRBD1 on 7 matching bases. CDR3 length: 13 residues. Germline-derived CDR1 and CDR2 are SGHTA and FQGTGA. Trimming removed 7 bases from V and 5 bases from J, with 13 bases in between. The CDR3 protein is CASKQGGEDTQYF. The CDR3 DNA follows: TGTGCCAGCAAGCAGGGGGGCGAAGATACGCAGTATTTT.

The V and J genes are TRBV6-4 and TRBJ2-3; D unclear. The CDR3 sequence is 14 residues long. V was trimmed by 2 bases and J by 1 base, leaving 7 bases between them. The germline V gene encodes CDR1 MRHNA and CDR2 SNTAGT. The CDR3 DNA sequence: TGTGCCAGCAGTGACCAGCACCGCACAGATACGCAGTATTTT. Protein product: CASSDQHRTDTQYF.

CDR3: CASQPVQGSKNIQYF. The CDR3 bases are TGCGCCAGTCAGCCGGTACAGGGGAGCAAAAACATTCAGTACTTC. V gene TRBV5-1 combines with J gene TRBJ2-4, with TRBD1 identical over 7 bases. The CDR3 extends over 15 amino acids. Per germline, CDR1 SGHRS and CDR2 YFSETQ. V shed 8 bases, J shed 3 bases, and the junction held 11 bases outside the gene matches.

This clonotype was counted between two and nine times. The chain couples TRBV12-5 to TRBJ1-2; D call uncertain. Germline V gene sequence: CDR1 LGHNT, CDR2 FRNRAP. The CDR3 has 12 amino acids. Between the trimmed V and J ends, which lost 6 bases and 4 bases, there was a span of 9 bases. This chain's CDR3 is CASGSGTYGYTF. Written as DNA, the CDR3 is TGTGCTAGTGGATCGGGTACCTATGGCTACACCTTC.

The chain recombines TRBV21-1 with TRBJ2-1; no DNA check was done on the table's D call, TRBD1. TRBV21-1 is assigned pseudogene status. The CDR3 contains 11 residues. In DNA, the CDR3 is TGTGCCAGGGACAGGTCCCATGAGCAGTTCTTC. This translates into CARDRSHEQFF.

This clonotype was observed at least ten times. The gene calls are TRBV12-3 or TRBV12-4 and TRBJ1-1, with D hard to call. The CDR3 has 12 amino acids. Trimming stripped 3 bases from V and 4 bases from J, with 6 bases between. CDR3 residues: CASSLRFTEAFF. The CDR3 DNA sequence: TGTGCCAGCAGTTTGAGGTTCACTGAAGCTTTCTTT.

This clonotype was recorded a few times. The genes are TRBV20-1 and TRBJ1-2; tentatively, D is TRBD1 (5 bases). The CDR3 totals 14 residues. V was trimmed by 3 bases and J by 5 bases, leaving 16 bases between them. Germline V gene data show CDR1 as DFQATT and CDR2 as SNEGSKA (reference sequence). CDR3 DNA: TGCAGTGCTAGCCCCTCGGGACCAGGATATGGCTACACCTTC. Its translation is CSASPSGPGYGYTF.

This clonotype was observed many times. J is TRBJ2-3 and V is TRBV7-2; D gene uncertain. Germline V lookup: CDR1 SGHTA, CDR2 FQGNSA. Trimming cost V 6 bases and J 2 bases, with 6 bases left between them. The CDR3 runs 12 residues. The CDR3 nucleotides read TGTGCCAGCAGTTCATACACAGATACGCAGTATTTT. Its protein is CASSSYTDTQYF.

CDR3 protein: CASSSPGGAFLLNEQFF. In nucleotides, the CDR3 is TGTGCCAGCAGTTCACCCGGAGGAGCGTTTTTGTTGAATGAGCAGTTCTTC. This chain links TRBV12-3 or TRBV12-4 with TRBJ2-1; D possibly corresponds to TRBD2 (5 bases). V lost 4 bases and J lost 7, with 23 bases in between. The CDR3 is made up of 17 amino acids.

There are a few counts of this clonotype. The V gene is TRBV12-3 or TRBV12-4, the J gene TRBJ2-7, with D perhaps TRBD1 (6 bases). Trimming stripped 6 bases from V and 7 bases from J, with 25 bases between. The CDR3 covers 16 residues. The CDR3 sequence is CASSPQVRGSVGEQYF. The CDR3 coding sequence is TGTGCCAGCAGCCCCCAGGTTAGGGGGTCGGTGGGGGAGCAGTACTTC.

This clonotype was counted between two and nine times. The rearrangement links TRBV7-2 to TRBJ2-7; 9 nucleotides match TRBD1. Germline CDR1 is SGHTA and CDR2 is FQGNSA. The CDR3 totals 16 residues. V was pared by 4 bases and J by 1 base, with 8 bases of the junction left unmatched. CDR3 DNA: TGTGCCAGCAGCTCCCAACAGGGGGCCTATTCCTACGAGCAGTACTTC. Protein: CASSSQQGAYSYEQYF. Filled out from reference TRBV7-2 and TRBJ2-7, the complete variable domain reads GAGVSQSPSNKVTEKGKDVELRCDPISGHTALYWYRQSLGQGLEFLIYFQGNSAPDKSGLPSDRFSAERTGGSVSTLTIQRTQQEDSAVYLCASSSQQGAYSYEQYFGPGTRLTVT.

This clonotype was seen only a few times. The chain has TRBV20-1 and TRBJ2-5; D is perhaps TRBD1 (6 bases). The CDR3 spans 13 residues. CDR1 and CDR2 from the germline V gene are DFQATT and SNEGSKA (reference sequence). Trimming removed 4 bases from V and 5 bases from J, with 14 bases in between. For the CDR3, the DNA is TGCAGTGCTAAGACAGGAAACGAGGAGACCCAGTACTTC. Encoded protein: CSAKTGNEETQYF.

This clonotype came up a few times. The rearrangement uses TRBV5-1 and TRBJ1-6; D call uncertain. The CDR3 extends over 17 amino acids. Germline V gives CDR1 SGHRS, CDR2 YFSETQ. With 1 base removed from V and 8 bases from J, the gap between germline ends came to 19 bases. The DNA for the CDR3 is TGCGCCAGCAGCTTGTACCAACGGGCCCAGGAGGATTCACCCCTCCACTTT. Its translation: CASSLYQRAQEDSPLHF.

V is TRBV7-2 and J is TRBJ2-5, with 7 bases that match TRBD1. After removal of 1 base from V and 4 bases from J, the junction contained 6 bases not matched to a gene. The length of the CDR3 is 15 residues. The germline CDR1 and CDR2 sequences are SGHTA and FQGNSA. The CDR3 bases are TGTGCCAGCAGCTTAGGCGTCTCAGGGGGAGAGACCCAGTACTTC. As protein: CASSLGVSGGETQYF.

This sequence joins TRBV7-2 and TRBJ2-3; 7 bases match TRBD1. Germline assignment: CDR1 SGHTA and CDR2 FQGNSA. The CDR3 spans 14 residues. V gave up 8 bases and J gave up 4 bases; unmatched junction bases: 9. The CDR3 here is CASLDRVGADTQYF. In DNA, the CDR3 is TGTGCCAGCCTAGACAGGGTCGGCGCAGATACGCAGTATTTT. The complete variable domain, with remaining parts taken from reference TRBV7-2 and TRBJ2-3, reads GAGVSQSPSNKVTEKGKDVELRCDPISGHTALYWYRQSLGQGLEFLIYFQGNSAPDKSGLPSDRFSAERTGGSVSTLTIQRTQQEDSAVYLCASLDRVGADTQYFGPGTRLTVL.

V usage is TRBV7-9 and J usage is TRBJ1-1; TRBD1 might be the D (5 bases). CDR3 size: 16 residues. The V end lost 4 bases, the J end lost 1 base, and 16 bases lay between the germline ends. Germline CDR1 is SEHNR and CDR2 is FQNEAQ (reference sequence). CDR3 in amino acids: CASSSRPLRGNTEAFF. The CDR3 DNA reads as TGTGCCAGCAGCTCCCGGCCCCTAAGGGGGAACACTGAAGCTTTCTTT.

This rearrangement joins TRBV11-2 to TRBJ1-1; a weak D match, TRBD1 (6 bases). Trimming cost V 5 bases and J 3 bases, with 16 bases left between them. This CDR3 region has 15 residues. The germline V gene encodes CDR1 SGHAT and CDR2 FQNNGV. The chain's CDR3 is CASSQSGTQYTEAFF. CDR3 in DNA: TGTGCCAGCAGCCAATCCGGGACACAGTACACTGAAGCTTTCTTT.

This clonotype showed up many times. This sequence joins TRBV7-9 and TRBJ2-5; D not resolved. The germline V gene encodes CDR1 SEHNR and CDR2 FQNEAQ (reference sequence). Trimming shortened V by 3 bases and J by 3 bases, and 5 bases separated the two germline ends. This CDR3 is 12 amino acids long. CDR3 region: CASSFREETQYF. The CDR3 coding sequence is TGTGCCAGCAGCTTCCGGGAAGAGACCCAGTACTTC.

The chain couples TRBV2 to TRBJ2-7; a possible D gene is TRBD1 (5 bases). The V end was cut by 6 bases, the J end by 7 bases, with 13 bases between. CDR1 and CDR2 (germline): SNHLY, FYNNEI. CDR3 size: 12 residues. For the CDR3, the DNA is TGTGCCAGCAGGCAGACAGCTTGGGAGCAGTACTTC. It codes for CASRQTAWEQYF.